Following are 6 T cell receptor beta chains from one sample sequenced in a study of CD8 T cells in Susac syndrome. RNA in amounts of roughly 0.5 to 1 ug was reverse transcribed with random hexamers. TCRdb re-called the immunoSEQ multiplex PCR reads through MiXCR, storing one row per CDR3 protein. The sample lists around 23,000 distinct CDR3 sequences, 90% to 95% occurring once. The sequencing sample was made of CD8+ T cells from PBMCs. The receptors shown here come from a human donor with Susac syndrome.

The chain uses TRBV30 and TRBJ1-2; maybe TRBD1 (5 bases). Trimming pared 3 bases from V and 7 bases from J, leaving 15 bases between. The CDR3 has 13 residues. Looked up from germline, CDR1 is GTSNPN and CDR2 is SVGIG (reference sequence). As DNA, the CDR3 is TGTGCCTGGAGGACTCAGGGATGGACTGGCTACACCTTC. Its protein is CAWRTQGWTGYTF.

Points on this clonotype: Germline and junction disagree at one end, which may indicate a read error. This chain links TRBV13 with TRBJ2-7, with 9 bases identical to TRBD2. This CDR3 spans 16 amino acids. Germline V CDR1 and CDR2: PRHDT, FYEKMQ (reference sequence). CDR3 loop: CATSLERSAGGYEQYF. CDR3 in DNA: TGTGCCACCAGCTTAGAAAGATCAGCGGGGGGATACGAGCAGTACTTC.

This clonotype has only a few counts. The CDR3 nucleotides are TGTGCCAGCAGTTTCTCCGTTGAGCAGTTCTTC. This sequence encodes CASSFSVEQFF. The chain is built from TRBV12-3 or TRBV12-4 and TRBJ2-1; D gene ambiguous. The CDR3 loop spans 11 amino acids. Trimming stripped 3 bases from V and 9 bases from J, with 6 bases between.

The genes are TRBV21-1 and TRBJ1-1. TRBV21-1 is classified as a pseudogene. The CDR3 is 16 residues long. The CDR3: CASSKAPREPNTEAFF. The CDR3 DNA is TGTGCCAGCAGCAAAGCGCCACGCGAGCCGAACACTGAAGCTTTCTTT.

The genes are TRBV12-3 or TRBV12-4 and TRBJ2-5; no reliable D call. V was cut by 3 bases and J by 1 base, with 9 bases left in between. This CDR3 has 14 amino acids. The DNA of the CDR3 is TGTGCCAGCAGTTTGGCCAGAACCCAAGAGACCCAGTACTTC. Amino acids: CASSLARTQETQYF.

The chain combines TRBV18 with TRBJ2-2; D not certain. CDR1 KGHSH and CDR2 LQKENI come from the germline V gene. Trimming stripped 3 bases from V and 7 bases from J, with 6 bases between. The CDR3 runs to 12 residues. The CDR3 DNA follows: TGTGCCAGCTCACCCCGAGTCGGGGAGCTGTTTTTT. This encodes CASSPRVGELFF. Full variable domain (rest looked up from reference TRBV18 and TRBJ2-2): NAGVMQNPRHLVRRRGQEARLRCSPMKGHSHVYWYRQLPEEGLKFMVYLQKENIIDESGMPKERFSAEFPKEGPSILRIQQVVRGDSAAYFCASSPRVGELFFGEGSRLTVL.